Below are 4 T cell receptor beta chains sequenced from a single sample in a study of CD8 T cells in ankylosing spondylitis. TCRdb re-derived calls from the 5' RACE reads in MiXCR, one entry per CDR3 protein. The sample lists some 52,000 distinct CDR3 sequences, about 7% occurring once. Sequenced sample: blood, either unsorted or a sorted T cell fraction (not recorded which). These receptor sequences come from a female donor with ankylosing spondylitis or in good health (not recorded which).

J is TRBJ2-5 and V is TRBV7-2; D ambiguous. The CDR3 has 13 amino acids. The germline CDR1 and CDR2 sequences are SGHTA and FQGNSA. The V end lost 1 base, the J end lost 1 base, and 4 bases lay between the germline ends. The CDR3, as DNA: TGTGCCAGCAGCTTAGTAATCCAAGAGACCCAGTACTTC. This translates into CASSLVIQETQYF. Together with reference TRBV7-2 and TRBJ2-5, the CDR3 gives the full variable domain: GAGVSQSPSNKVTEKGKDVELRCDPISGHTALYWYRQSLGQGLEFLIYFQGNSAPDKSGLPSDRFSAERTGGSVSTLTIQRTQQEDSAVYLCASSLVIQETQYFGPGTRLLVL.

On this clonotype: This may arise from a read error, as a much more abundant clone is one base away. The chain couples TRBV5-1 to TRBJ2-3, with 7 bases matching TRBD2. Germline V gene data show CDR1 as SGHRS and CDR2 as YFSETQ. There are 16 residues in the CDR3. J was trimmed by 0 bases and V by 0 bases; bases with no gene match: 4. The DNA of the CDR3 is TGCGCCAGCAGCTTGGTGGGGGGGGGAAGCACAGATACGCAGTATTTT. Its translation: CASSLVGGGSTDTQYF.

This clonotype appeared many times. This chain joins TRBV5-1 and TRBJ2-3; D may be TRBD1 or TRBD2 (5 bases each). Germline assignment: CDR1 SGHRS and CDR2 YFSETQ. The CDR3 spans 17 residues. V lost 0 bases, J lost 0 bases, and 14 bases lay in between. The CDR3 sequence is CASSLADGGASTDTQYF. For the CDR3, the DNA is TGCGCCAGCAGCTTGGCCGATGGGGGAGCTAGCACAGATACGCAGTATTTT.

This clonotype has at least ten counts. This chain links TRBV10-3 with TRBJ1-2, with no clear D. Germline V gene lookup returns CDR1 ENHRY and CDR2 SYGVKD. Trimming cost V 4 bases and J 0 bases, with 15 bases left between them. The CDR3 is made up of 16 amino acids. Here the CDR3 DNA reads TGTGCCATCAGTGGTCAGCCGGACCCGCCTAACTATGGCTACACCTTC. Translating it yields CAISGQPDPPNYGYTF.